Following are 27 T cell receptor beta chains from one sample sequenced in a study of T cell responses to AZD1222 COVID-19 vaccine. TCRdb keeps only in-frame clones here, not all; method: immunoSEQ multiplex PCR. The table shows approximately 130,000 clones, with about 89% occurring only once. This material consisted of peripheral blood, taken on day 0 of AZD1222 vaccination. These receptors all stem from an adult in good health.

This clone turned up a few times. The genes are TRBV24-1 and TRBJ1-1, with TRBD1 matching over 8 bases. V gave up 3 bases and J gave up 1 base; unmatched junction bases: 9. Germline CDR1 is KGHDR and CDR2 is SFDVKD. This CDR3 is 17 amino acids long. As DNA, the CDR3 is TGTGCCACCAGTGATCACACCCAGGGACAGGCGAACACTGAAGCTTTCTTT. Its protein is CATSDHTQGQANTEAFF.

The chain has TRBV7-8 and TRBJ2-1, with TRBD2 matching over 7 bases. The CDR3 length is 14 residues. Per the germline V gene, CDR1 is SGHVS and CDR2 is FQNEAQ. V dropped 0 bases and J dropped 15; count of bases not matched to a gene: 11. CDR3 loop: CASSLATGTIIGFF. For the CDR3, the DNA is TGTGCCAGCAGCTTAGCGACCGGGACTATCATTGGGTTCTTC.

Here the CDR3 DNA reads TGTGCCAGCAGTTTCCTTTTCCAAGAGACCCAGTACTTC. Translated, it gives CASSFLFQETQYF. This chain links TRBV28 with TRBJ2-5; unclear D gene. Germline CDR1 reads MDHEN; CDR2 reads SYDVKM. Deletions cut 3 bases from V and 1 base from J, with 6 bases between. The CDR3 loop spans 13 amino acids.

The chain joins TRBV28 to TRBJ2-1, with no clear D. Germline V gene sequence: CDR1 MDHEN, CDR2 SYDVKM. Trimming took off 11 bases at V and 0 bases at J, with 11 bases between the two ends. This CDR3 is built from 13 residues. This CDR3 reads CAAQATSYNEQFF. In nucleotides, the CDR3 is TGTGCCGCTCAGGCGACCTCCTACAATGAGCAGTTCTTC. Full variable domain (outside the CDR3, taken from reference TRBV28 and TRBJ2-1): DVKVTQSSRYLVKRTGEKVFLECVQDMDHENMFWYRQDPGLGLRLIYFSYDVKMKEKGDIPEGYSVSREKKERFSLILESASTNQTSMYLCAAQATSYNEQFFGPGTRLTVL.

This clone was found once. The rearrangement joins TRBV19 to TRBJ2-7; no firm D call. This CDR3 is built from 12 residues. V lost 3 bases and J lost 4, with 7 bases in between. The germline CDR1 and CDR2 sequences are LNHDA and SQIVND (reference sequence). For the CDR3, the DNA is TGTGCCAGTAGTATCGATGGGTACGAGCAGTACTTC. It specifies CASSIDGYEQYF.

This clone was counted a single time. The chain has TRBV29-1 and TRBJ2-1; D possibly corresponds to TRBD2 (5 bases). This CDR3 is built from 13 residues. Per germline, CDR1 SQVTM and CDR2 ANQGSEA. Trimming took 2 bases from V and 1 from J, leaving 6 bases between them. DNA of the CDR3: TGCAGCGTTGAAACTAGATCCTACAATGAGCAGTTCTTC. Translation gives CSVETRSYNEQFF.

This rearrangement joins TRBV28 to TRBJ1-2; D ambiguous. V lost 2 bases to trimming and J lost 6 bases, with 13 bases between them. Germline V gives CDR1 MDHEN, CDR2 SYDVKM. CDR3 length: 14 amino acids. In nucleotides, the CDR3 is TGTGCCAGCAGTTTACCCGTGAGGAGTAATGGCTACACCTTC. It translates to CASSLPVRSNGYTF.

The CDR3 region is CASGAGTSYEQYF. Written as DNA, the CDR3 is TGTGCTAGTGGGGCCGGGACCTCCTACGAGCAGTACTTC. The chain links TRBV12-5 to TRBJ2-7; TRBD1 or TRBD2 may be the D gene (5 bases each). V was cut by 6 bases and J by 0 bases, with 9 bases left in between. Per germline, CDR1 LGHNT and CDR2 FRNRAP. This CDR3 has 13 residues.

The chain recombines TRBV10-3 with TRBJ1-5, with 8 bases fitting TRBD1. V trimming: 2 bases; J trimming: 0 bases; junction bases outside the gene matches: 3. CDR3 size: 16 residues. Germline V gene data show CDR1 as ENHRY and CDR2 as SYGVKD. CDR3 in DNA: TGTGCCATCAGTGAGAGGACAGGGAATAGCAATCAGCCCCAGCATTTT. It yields the protein CAISERTGNSNQPQHF.

The chain joins TRBV19 to TRBJ1-1; D is undetermined. Germline values: CDR1 LNHDA, CDR2 SQIVND (reference sequence). V lost 6 bases to trimming and J lost 5 bases, with 7 bases between them. The CDR3 extends over 11 amino acids. CDR3 protein: CASSARTEAFF. The CDR3 DNA reads TGTGCCAGTAGCGCACGAACTGAAGCTTTCTTT.

The rearrangement links TRBV5-1 to TRBJ2-2, with a possible D match to TRBD1 (5 bases). CDR1 is SGHRS, CDR2 YFSETQ, per germline. This CDR3 has 18 residues. The V end was cut by 0 bases, the J end by 0 bases, with 15 bases between. In DNA, the CDR3 is TGCGCCAGCAGCTTGGACCCCCCCACAGGACCGAACACCGGGGAGCTGTTTTTT. Its translation: CASSLDPPTGPNTGELFF.

The V call is TRBV6-6, the J call TRBJ2-2; D remains unclear. This CDR3 region has 13 residues. CDR1 and CDR2 (germline): MNHNY, SVGAGI (reference sequence). V lost 4 bases to trimming and J lost 4 bases, with 7 bases between them. CDR3 sequence (DNA): TGTGCCAGCAGTTTTAGATCCACCGGGGAGCTGTTTTTT. Its protein is CASSFRSTGELFF.

The rearrangement links TRBV27 to TRBJ2-4; D possibly uses TRBD1 or TRBD2 (6 bases each). V was cut by 6 bases and J by 6 bases, with 15 bases left in between. Germline V gene sequence: CDR1 MNHEY, CDR2 SMNVEV (reference sequence). This CDR3 has 14 amino acids. CDR3 DNA sequence: TGTGCCAGCAGCCTAACAGGGAGGAGAAACATTCAGTACTTC. Amino acids: CASSLTGRRNIQYF.

The chain carries TRBV28 and TRBJ1-3; D call uncertain. Per the germline V gene, CDR1 is MDHEN and CDR2 is SYDVKM. The CDR3 runs to 14 residues. The germline V and J ends were trimmed by 5 bases and 2 bases, with 10 bases remaining between them. CDR3 bases: TGTGCCAGCAGTCAGTACGGGGCTGGAAACACCATATATTTT. It codes for CASSQYGAGNTIYF.

This clone showed up just once. The J gene is TRBJ1-1, the V gene TRBV19; D might be TRBD1 (5 bases). The germline V gene has CDR1 LNHDA and CDR2 SQIVND (reference sequence). Trimming took off 9 bases at V and 7 bases at J, with 21 bases between the two ends. The CDR3 contains 14 residues. CDR3 bases: TGTGCCAGCCTAGATAATTCCAGGGCGGATGAAGCTTTCTTT. This codes for CASLDNSRADEAFF.

The rearrangement joins TRBV5-1 to TRBJ1-3, with D possibly matching TRBD1 (5 bases). CDR3 length equals 17 residues. The V gene's germline CDR1 is SGHRS and CDR2 YFSETQ. V lost 0 bases and J 0 bases, leaving 13 bases between the germline ends. The CDR3 here is CASSLGRSRVSGNTIYF. The DNA of the CDR3 is TGCGCCAGCAGCTTGGGTCGTAGCAGGGTCTCTGGAAACACCATATATTTT. Based on the CDR3 plus reference TRBV5-1 and TRBJ1-3, the full variable domain is KAGVTQTPRYLIKTRGQQVTLSCSPISGHRSVSWYQQTPGQGLQFLFEYFSETQRNKGNFPGRFSGRQFSNSRSEMNVSTLELGDSALYLCASSLGRSRVSGNTIYFGEGSWLTVV.

The chain carries TRBV3-1 (or the pseudogene TRBV3-2) and TRBJ1-2; 7 bases line up with TRBD1. From germline, CDR1 is LGHDT and CDR2 YNNKEL (reference sequence). J gave up 8 bases and V 4 bases, and 7 bases lay outside the gene matches. There are 13 residues in the CDR3. The CDR3 spells CASSLRQGFGYTF. The CDR3 coding sequence is TGTGCCAGCAGCCTAAGACAGGGCTTCGGCTACACCTTC.

The rearrangement links TRBV19 to TRBJ1-1; D gene unclear. V dropped 5 bases and J dropped 5 bases, with 6 bases sitting between them. This CDR3 is built from 11 residues. Germline values: CDR1 LNHDA, CDR2 SQIVND (reference sequence). The CDR3 spells CASSERTEAFF. Written as DNA, the CDR3 is TGTGCCAGTAGTGAGCGAACTGAAGCTTTCTTT. Based on the CDR3 plus reference TRBV19 and TRBJ1-1, the full variable domain is DGGITQSPKYLFRKEGQNVTLSCEQNLNHDAMYWYRQDPGQGLRLIYYSQIVNDFQKGDIAEGYSVSREKKESFPLTVTSAQKNPTAFYLCASSERTEAFFGQGTRLTVV.

This chain connects TRBV16 to TRBJ2-1; 10 bases align to TRBD2. After removal of 2 bases from V and 2 bases from J, the junction contained 9 bases not matched to a gene. The germline gives CDR1 KGHSY, CDR2 FQNENV. The CDR3 has 18 amino acids. The CDR3 sequence is CASSQARTSGFTYNEQFF. The CDR3 nucleotides read TGTGCCAGCAGCCAAGCCAGGACTAGCGGCTTTACCTACAATGAGCAGTTCTTC. The full variable domain, rest sourced from reference TRBV16 and TRBJ2-1, is GEEVAQTPKHLVRGEGQKAKLYCAPIKGHSYVFWYQQVLKNEFKFLISFQNENVFDETGMPKERFSAKCLPNSPCSLEIQATKLEDSAVYFCASSQARTSGFTYNEQFFGPGTRLTVL.

This chain uses TRBV11-2 with TRBJ1-5; D perhaps matches TRBD1 (5 bases). The germline V and J ends were trimmed by 0 bases and 0 bases, with 21 bases remaining between them. The CDR3 extends over 20 amino acids. Germline V lookup: CDR1 SGHAT, CDR2 FQNNGV. This chain's CDR3 is CASSLDRVRDQKGSNQPQHF. CDR3 DNA: TGTGCCAGCAGCTTAGATCGCGTCAGGGATCAGAAAGGTAGCAATCAGCCCCAGCATTTT.

Written as DNA, the CDR3 is TGCGCCAGCAGTAAGGCTAGCGGGATCACAGATACGCAGTATTTT. It is translated as CASSKASGITDTQYF. The chain has TRBV5-1 and TRBJ2-3; the match to TRBD2 covers 9 bases. The germline gives CDR1 SGHRS, CDR2 YFSETQ. This CDR3 is 15 amino acids long. V was clipped by 5 bases and J by 2 bases; unmatched bases: 6. The variable domain in full, completed from reference TRBV5-1 and TRBJ2-3, reads KAGVTQTPRYLIKTRGQQVTLSCSPISGHRSVSWYQQTPGQGLQFLFEYFSETQRNKGNFPGRFSGRQFSNSRSEMNVSTLELGDSALYLCASSKASGITDTQYFGPGTRLTVL.

Points on this clone: The same CDR3 also results from other DNA sequences found in this sample. V is TRBV15 and J is TRBJ1-1; D may be TRBD1 (5 bases). Germline CDR1 LNHNV, CDR2 YYDKDF (reference sequence). V was trimmed by 0 bases and J by 4 bases, leaving 9 bases between them. This CDR3 has 14 amino acids. The CDR3 protein is CATSRDLGGTEAFF. Written as DNA, the CDR3 is TGTGCCACCAGCAGAGATCTGGGGGGCACTGAAGCTTTCTTT.

The J gene is TRBJ1-1, the V gene TRBV28; D not certain. Trimming stripped 4 bases from V and 1 base from J, with 4 bases between. This CDR3 spans 12 amino acids. CDR1 is MDHEN, CDR2 SYDVKM, per germline. Here the CDR3 reads CASSSPNTEAFF. The CDR3 DNA is TGTGCCAGCAGTTCCCCGAACACTGAAGCTTTCTTT.

The chain links TRBV30 to TRBJ2-7; TRBD1 might be the D (6 bases). This CDR3 is built from 16 residues. V was clipped by 4 bases and J by 7 bases, with 26 bases between them. Germline CDR1 reads GTSNPN; CDR2 reads SVGIG (reference sequence). In DNA form, the CDR3 reads TGTGCCTGGAAGAAGACCACCGGGACAAGGTTGGGGGAGCAGTACTTC. Amino acids: CAWKKTTGTRLGEQYF.

The CDR3 reads CASSLVDSNQPQHF. The CDR3 DNA sequence: TGTGCCAGCAGCTTAGTTGATAGCAATCAGCCCCAGCATTTT. This sequence joins TRBV7-2 and TRBJ1-5, with unresolved D. The ends were cut back, 1 base at V and 0 bases at J, with 4 bases in the middle. CDR1 SGHTA and CDR2 FQGNSA come from the germline V gene. The CDR3 spans 14 residues.

The chain couples TRBV24-1 to TRBJ1-2, with unresolved D. From germline, CDR1 is KGHDR and CDR2 SFDVKD. This CDR3 spans 13 amino acids. V was clipped by 5 bases and J by 4 bases, with 10 bases between them. CDR3 loop: CATSAGLGYGYTF. Written as DNA, the CDR3 is TGTGCCACCAGTGCGGGGTTGGGCTATGGCTACACCTTC.

The rearrangement joins TRBV12-5 to TRBJ2-1, with D possibly TRBD1 on 6 matching bases. Germline-derived CDR1 and CDR2 are LGHNT and FRNRAP. V lost 8 bases, J lost 2 bases, and 13 bases lay in between. This CDR3 contains 14 residues. The CDR3 DNA follows: TGTGCTAGTCAAGGACAGAGGGCCTACAATGAGCAGTTCTTC. Translated: CASQGQRAYNEQFF.